The 20 T cell receptor beta chains reported below all come from one sample, sequenced in a study of shared clonotypes between healthy human individuals. Sequencing used immunoSEQ multiplex PCR; TCRdb keeps in-frame clones, though not all of them. The profile shows 2.3 million or so clones, approximately 95% of them singletons. The sequencing sample was made of naive CD4+ T cells from PBMCs. Noted subset: CD45RA+ positively selected. Receptors were obtained from a young man in good health. Some clones in this sample may be carry-over from other donors' samples.

The gene calls are TRBV10-3 and TRBJ2-1, with D perhaps matching TRBD2 (6 bases). The CDR3 runs 15 residues. The germline gives CDR1 ENHRY, CDR2 SYGVKD. V was clipped by 4 bases and J by 9 bases, with 19 bases between them. DNA of the CDR3: TGTGCCATCAGTGGACTGGTGGCGGGGCTGGGTGAGCAGTTCTTC. Translation: CAISGLVAGLGEQFF.

The chain combines TRBV5-4 with TRBJ1-1, with 8 bases aligning to TRBD1. Per germline, CDR1 SGHNT and CDR2 YYREEE (reference sequence). The J segment lost 7 bases and the V segment lost 0 bases, leaving 2 bases of the junction unmatched. CDR3 size: 13 residues. CDR3 coding DNA: TGTGCCAGCAGCTTGGACAGGGGGATTGAAGCTTTCTTT. Translated, it gives CASSLDRGIEAFF.

V is TRBV19 and J is TRBJ2-3; 8 nucleotides match TRBD1. The CDR3 loop spans 14 amino acids. CDR1 is LNHDA, CDR2 SQIVND, per germline (reference sequence). With V trimmed by 10 bases and J by 1 base, 7 bases remained unmatched. Here the CDR3 reads CATGQGVGTDTQYF. The CDR3 coding sequence is TGTGCCACAGGACAGGGCGTAGGCACAGATACGCAGTATTTT.

The CDR3 here is CASSQGNGAGYGYTF. In DNA form, the CDR3 reads TGTGCCAGCAGTCAAGGTAACGGCGCCGGTTATGGCTACACCTTC. This chain joins TRBV28 and TRBJ1-2, with D unresolved. V lost 5 bases, J lost 5 bases, and 18 bases lay in between. The CDR3 is 15 amino acids. Germline V gene data show CDR1 as MDHEN and CDR2 as SYDVKM.

The chain employs TRBV11-2 and TRBJ2-1; the D is unclear. Trimming took off 0 bases at V and 6 bases at J, with 6 bases between the two ends. The CDR3 totals 13 residues. In germline, CDR1 is SGHAT, CDR2 FQNNGV. This CDR3 reads CASSLDSFNEQFF. The DNA for the CDR3 is TGTGCCAGCAGCTTAGACAGTTTCAATGAGCAGTTCTTC.

V is TRBV4-1 and J is TRBJ1-1; D unclear. CDR3 size: 15 residues. Trimming removed 3 bases from V and 1 base from J, with 12 bases in between. Germline V CDR1 and CDR2: MGHRA, YSYEKL. CDR3 DNA: TGCGCCAGCAGCCAGTTGCTTTGGGCGAACACTGAAGCTTTCTTT. Translation: CASSQLLWANTEAFF.

The table lists this clone with a few counts. V is TRBV6-5 and J is TRBJ1-1; tentatively, D is TRBD1 (5 bases). This CDR3 has 13 amino acids. V was shortened by 2 bases and J by 4 bases, with 8 bases between the two germline ends. From germline, CDR1 is MNHEY and CDR2 SVGAGI. The CDR3 DNA reads as TGTGCCAGCAGTTACGCCGGGGCCACTGAAGCTTTCTTT. Its protein product is CASSYAGATEAFF.

CDR3 bases: TGTGCCAGCAGTCCGGCGGCGTACCAAGAGACCCAGTACTTC. Translating gives CASSPAAYQETQYF. The chain employs TRBV5-4 and TRBJ2-5; the D is unclear. The germline V gene has CDR1 SGHNT and CDR2 YYREEE (reference sequence). The CDR3 has 14 amino acids. V was pared by 5 bases and J by 0 bases, with 11 bases between. The variable domain in full, with the rest retrieved from reference TRBV5-4 and TRBJ2-5, is ETGVTQSPTHLIKTRGQQVTLRCSSQSGHNTVSWYQQALGQGPQFIFQYYREEENGRGNFPPRFSGLQFPNYSSELNVNALELDDSALYLCASSPAAYQETQYFGPGTRLLVL.

The chain links TRBV7-6 to TRBJ2-7, with a possible D match to TRBD1 (5 bases). V lost 5 bases, J lost 0 bases, and 11 bases lay in between. Germline loops: CDR1 SGHVS, CDR2 FNYEAQ. There are 14 residues in the CDR3. CDR3 residues: CASSQSRASYEQYF. The CDR3 DNA is TGTGCCAGCAGCCAATCCAGGGCCTCCTACGAGCAGTACTTC.

The chain carries TRBV4-2 and TRBJ2-7; TRBD2 matches 9 bases. This CDR3 is 17 amino acids long. Germline V gene lookup returns CDR1 LGHNA and CDR2 YNFKEQ. Trimming took 4 bases from V and 5 from J; bases not matched to a gene: 15. As DNA, the CDR3 is TGTGCCAGCAGCCGAGGCACGGCGGGAGGGCCCGCTAACGAGCAGTACTTC. As protein: CASSRGTAGGPANEQYF.

This rearrangement joins TRBV30 to TRBJ2-2; D call uncertain. Trimming took 5 bases from V and 6 from J, leaving 10 bases between them. Per germline, CDR1 GTSNPN and CDR2 SVGIG (reference sequence). The CDR3 loop spans 12 amino acids. CDR3 sequence (DNA): TGTGCCTGGGGAAAGGTGGCCGGGGAGCTGTTTTTT. The encoded protein is CAWGKVAGELFF.

This rearrangement joins TRBV6-5 to TRBJ2-5, with a possible D match to TRBD2 (5 bases). This CDR3 has 14 residues. The V end was cut by 7 bases, the J end by 0 bases, with 12 bases between. Germline assignment: CDR1 MNHEY and CDR2 SVGAGI. Here the CDR3 DNA reads TGTGCCAGCAAGAGGGCGCTTAACCAAGAGACCCAGTACTTC. It specifies CASKRALNQETQYF.

The V gene is TRBV28, the J gene TRBJ2-5, with D possibly matching TRBD2 (5 bases). The V gene's germline CDR1 is MDHEN and CDR2 SYDVKM. Trimming shortened V by 6 bases and J by 5 bases, and 13 bases separated the two germline ends. The CDR3 is 13 amino acids. CDR3 coding DNA: TGTGCCAGCAGCCCGGGGAAGCTCGAGACCCAGTACTTC. Translating it yields CASSPGKLETQYF.

This clone was observed a few times. The chain has TRBV6-5 and TRBJ1-4; no definite D call. The CDR3 has 15 residues. V dropped 7 bases and J dropped 10 bases, with 22 bases sitting between them. From germline, CDR1 is MNHEY and CDR2 SVGAGI. The CDR3 is CASTLNRLGNGKLFF. CDR3 nucleotides: TGTGCCAGCACCTTAAATCGGTTGGGGAACGGAAAACTGTTTTTT.

With respect to this clone: Different DNA sequences within this sample yield the same CDR3. V is TRBV5-1 and J is TRBJ2-3; no clear D. V dropped 0 bases and J dropped 0 bases, with 5 bases sitting between them. This CDR3 contains 14 residues. Germline V lookup: CDR1 SGHRS, CDR2 YFSETQ. CDR3 in amino acids: CASSLEPSTDTQYF. DNA of the CDR3: TGCGCCAGCAGCTTGGAACCCAGCACAGATACGCAGTATTTT.

The CDR3 bases are TGTGCCAGCAGAGCTAGCGGAGCATACAATGAGCAGTTCTTC. Its protein is CASRASGAYNEQFF. This chain links TRBV27 with TRBJ2-1; 7 positions agree with TRBD2. This CDR3 comprises 14 residues. V shed 6 bases, J shed 4 bases, and the junction held 6 bases outside the gene matches. Germline V gives CDR1 MNHEY, CDR2 SMNVEV (reference sequence).

To note about this clone: The sample carries other DNA sequences with the same CDR3. The chain joins TRBV30 to TRBJ1-5, with D unclear. V was cut by 2 bases and J by 2 bases, with 4 bases left in between. CDR3 length: 12 residues. The germline CDR1 and CDR2 sequences are GTSNPN and SVGIG (reference sequence). The CDR3 reads CAWSPGNQPQHF. CDR3 bases: TGTGCCTGGAGTCCAGGCAATCAGCCCCAGCATTTT.

The CDR3 protein is CASSLEDSSRGAFF. CDR3 nucleotides: TGCGCCAGCAGCTTAGAGGACAGTTCCAGGGGAGCTTTCTTT. This sequence joins TRBV5-1 and TRBJ1-1, with D possibly TRBD1 on 6 matching bases. The CDR3 has 14 amino acids. Germline-derived CDR1 and CDR2 are SGHRS and YFSETQ. Trimming shortened V by 2 bases and J by 10 bases, and 18 bases separated the two germline ends.

The CDR3 loop reads CASSFSDRGWFF. CDR3 sequence (DNA): TGTGCCAGCAGTTTCTCCGACCGGGGGTGGTTCTTC. The gene calls are TRBV28 and TRBJ2-1; weak D call: TRBD2 (6 bases). The V gene's germline CDR1 is MDHEN and CDR2 SYDVKM. V was cut by 3 bases and J by 15 bases, with 15 bases left in between. CDR3 size: 12 residues.

The rearrangement uses TRBV15 and TRBJ1-3; D not resolved. Trimming took 0 bases from V and 0 from J, leaving 9 bases between them. Germline V CDR1 and CDR2: LNHNV, YYDKDF (reference sequence). The CDR3 spans 16 residues. CDR3 bases: TGTGCCACCAGCAGAGATACGGGAAGCTCTGGAAACACCATATATTTT. This encodes CATSRDTGSSGNTIYF.